Each of the 29 T cell receptor beta chains below was sequenced from the same sample in a study of T cell responses to AZD1222 COVID-19 vaccine (dated by TCRdb to the early 2020s). Libraries were constructed by the immunoSEQ multiplex PCR assay. In TCRdb, the immuneACCESS table is reduced to in-frame sequences with V and J assigned. These tables do not hold every clone; where another copy was compared, an unresolved V gene accounts for under half, and the others remain unexplained. The sample table shows 100,000 to 150,000 clones, and approximately 90% are seen once. 0.9% to 1.2% of the sample comes from the top ten. Read against the paper, the sample's time point label means: about 28 days (+/-7) after the second vaccine dose. Sequencing was performed on peripheral blood, taken 28 days after the second AZD1222 dose. The receptors originated from an adult who received the AZD1222 COVID-19 vaccine.

The V and J genes are TRBV27 and TRBJ1-2, with D tentatively TRBD1 (5 bases). The germline V gene encodes CDR1 MNHEY and CDR2 SMNVEV (reference sequence). V lost 1 base to trimming and J lost 8 bases, with 11 bases between them. The CDR3 contains 13 residues. CDR3: CASSLFRGRGYTF. In DNA form, the CDR3 reads TGTGCCAGCAGTTTATTTAGGGGACGGGGCTACACCTTC.

The rearrangement links TRBV28 to TRBJ2-3, with 12 bases matching TRBD2. This CDR3 is built from 15 residues. CDR1 MDHEN and CDR2 SYDVKM come from the germline V gene. V shed 4 bases and J 5 bases; nucleotides not matched to a gene: 4. The CDR3 loop is CASSSRLAGVDTQYF. The DNA of the CDR3 is TGTGCCAGCAGTTCAAGACTAGCGGGAGTAGATACGCAGTATTTT.

The chain carries TRBV5-1 and TRBJ2-1; D is unclear. V lost 2 bases to trimming and J lost 10 bases, with 16 bases between them. Per germline, CDR1 SGHRS and CDR2 YFSETQ. The CDR3 contains 14 residues. In nucleotides, the CDR3 is TGCGCCAGCAGCTTAGACCCAGGCCCGGTGGAGCAGTTCTTC. Translation: CASSLDPGPVEQFF.

This clone has only one observation. V gene TRBV5-4 combines with J gene TRBJ1-2; D uncertain. In germline, CDR1 is SGHNT, CDR2 YYREEE (reference sequence). The CDR3 sequence is 16 residues long. V was pared by 0 bases and J by 2 bases, with 14 bases between. CDR3 amino acids: CASSLAGSLQNYGYTF. CDR3 in DNA: TGTGCCAGCAGCTTGGCAGGAAGCTTGCAGAACTATGGCTACACCTTC.

J is TRBJ1-1 and V is TRBV19; D perhaps matches TRBD1 (6 bases). The germline V gene has CDR1 LNHDA and CDR2 SQIVND (reference sequence). The V gene lost 4 bases and the J gene lost 8 bases, with 11 bases spanning the gap. This CDR3 has 12 residues. CDR3 loop: CASSTGGGEAFF. The CDR3 region has the DNA TGTGCCAGTAGTACCGGAGGGGGGGAAGCTTTCTTT.

The chain combines TRBV2 with TRBJ1-6, with 7 bases matching TRBD1. The CDR3 is made up of 13 amino acids. Germline CDR1 reads SNHLY; CDR2 reads FYNNEI. V dropped 8 bases and J dropped 6; count of bases not matched to a gene: 4. The CDR3 sequence is CASGRQGNSPLHF. CDR3 DNA sequence: TGTGCCAGCGGGAGACAGGGTAATTCACCCCTCCACTTT.

The chain joins TRBV5-5 to TRBJ1-4, with a tentative D call TRBD1 (5 bases). CDR1 is SGHKS and CDR2 is YYEKEE in the germline V gene (reference sequence). The CDR3 is 14 amino acids. V was trimmed by 1 base and J by 11 bases, leaving 15 bases between them. Here the CDR3 reads CASSLMTAGGKLFF. CDR3 coding DNA: TGTGCCAGCAGCTTGATGACAGCCGGGGGGAAACTGTTTTTT. Full variable domain (missing parts from reference TRBV5-5 and TRBJ1-4): DAGVTQSPTHLIKTRGQQVTLRCSPISGHKSVSWYQQVLGQGPQFIFQYYEKEERGRGNFPDRFSARQFPNYSSELNVNALLLGDSALYLCASSLMTAGGKLFFGSGTQLSVL.

The V and J genes are TRBV3-1 (or the pseudogene TRBV3-2) and TRBJ2-7, with TRBD1 matching over 7 bases. The ends lost 2 bases at V and 9 bases at J; junction bases unmatched: 4. The CDR3 loop spans 12 amino acids. Germline V gene data show CDR1 as LGHDT and CDR2 as YNNKEL (reference sequence). The CDR3 DNA reads as TGTGCCAGCAGCCAATCGGGACAGTCGCAGTACTTC. It specifies CASSQSGQSQYF.

The CDR3 bases are TGCAGCGTTGAGCAGCTCGACTTTAACTATGGCTACACCTTC. Protein sequence: CSVEQLDFNYGYTF. The V call is TRBV29-1, the J call TRBJ1-2; D gene ambiguous. This CDR3 has 14 amino acids. Trimming pared 3 bases from V and 1 base from J, leaving 12 bases between. Germline V gene sequence: CDR1 SQVTM, CDR2 ANQGSEA.

This CDR3 is CASSLQGVTSSYNEQFF. The CDR3 DNA reads TGTGCCAGCAGCTTACAGGGGGTGACAAGCTCCTACAATGAGCAGTTCTTC. The chain employs TRBV13 and TRBJ2-1, with 7 bases fitting TRBD1. Germline V gene data show CDR1 as PRHDT and CDR2 as FYEKMQ (reference sequence). There are 17 residues in the CDR3. V shed 2 bases and J 0 bases; nucleotides not matched to a gene: 7.

V gene TRBV9 combines with J gene TRBJ2-1; the match to TRBD2 covers 7 bases. Germline V gene lookup returns CDR1 SGDLS and CDR2 YYNGEE. The CDR3 loop spans 16 amino acids. J was trimmed by 8 bases and V by 2 bases; bases with no gene match: 13. CDR3 sequence: CASSVLNGRSDDEQFF. The DNA for the CDR3 is TGTGCCAGCAGCGTTTTAAACGGGAGGTCAGACGATGAGCAGTTCTTC.

The rearrangement uses TRBV7-9 and TRBJ2-2, with D unclear. Germline lookup yields CDR1 SEHNR and CDR2 FQNEAQ (reference sequence). The V end was cut by 3 bases, the J end by 1 base, with 3 bases between. The CDR3 is made up of 13 amino acids. In DNA, the CDR3 is TGTGCCAGCAGCTTCAAGAACACCGGGGAGCTGTTTTTT. Protein sequence: CASSFKNTGELFF. The entire variable domain, with the rest obtained from reference TRBV7-9 and TRBJ2-2, is as follows: DTGVSQNPRHKITKRGQNVTFRCDPISEHNRLYWYRQTLGQGPEFLTYFQNEAQLEKSRLLSDRFSAERPKGSFSTLEIQRTEQGDSAMYLCASSFKNTGELFFGEGSRLTVL.

V gene TRBV2 combines with J gene TRBJ1-4; TRBD1 matches 8 bases. CDR1 is SNHLY and CDR2 is FYNNEI in the germline V gene. The V segment lost 5 bases and the J segment 6 bases; nucleotides outside the gene matches: 5. This CDR3 contains 14 residues. CDR3 loop: CASSFQGADEKLFF. CDR3 nucleotides: TGTGCCAGCAGTTTCCAGGGGGCTGATGAAAAACTGTTTTTT.

The chain carries TRBV29-1 and TRBJ1-6; 7 nucleotides match TRBD1. The CDR3 contains 13 residues. Germline V gene sequence: CDR1 SQVTM, CDR2 ANQGSEA. The ends lost 4 bases at V and 8 bases at J; junction bases unmatched: 5. CDR3: CSVAQGLDSPLHF. The CDR3, as DNA: TGCAGCGTTGCACAGGGGTTGGATTCACCCCTCCACTTT.

The table lists this clone with a few counts. The rearrangement joins TRBV7-3 to TRBJ2-1, with 14 bases lining up with TRBD2. After removal of 5 bases from V and 8 bases from J, the junction contained 5 bases not matched to a gene. This CDR3 has 15 amino acids. CDR1 SGHTA and CDR2 FQGTGA come from the germline V gene. The CDR3 nucleotides are TGTGCCAGCAGCATGACTAGCGGGAGGGGTGATGAGCAGTTCTTC. It specifies CASSMTSGRGDEQFF. Combining the CDR3 with reference TRBV7-3 and TRBJ2-1 gives the whole variable domain GAGVSQTPSNKVTEKGKYVELRCDPISGHTALYWYRQSLGQGPEFLIYFQGTGAADDSGLPNDRFFAVRPEGSVSTLKIQRTERGDSAVYLCASSMTSGRGDEQFFGPGTRLTVL.

The V gene is TRBV9, the J gene TRBJ1-2; D ambiguous. CDR1 and CDR2 from the germline V gene are SGDLS and YYNGEE. The CDR3 spans 15 residues. The ends were cut back, 0 bases at V and 4 bases at J, with 13 bases in the middle. CDR3 nucleotides: TGTGCCAGCAGCGTAGATCAAGTCCCAGGCTATGGCTACACCTTC. Its protein product is CASSVDQVPGYGYTF.

This clone was seen once. The gene calls are TRBV7-9 and TRBJ2-3, with 9 bases that match TRBD2. The V and J ends lost 0 bases and 2 bases, in that order; junction bases with no gene match: 6. In germline, CDR1 is SEHNR, CDR2 FQNEAQ (reference sequence). CDR3 length: 17 amino acids. The CDR3 loop is CASSLASGGLATDTQYF. CDR3 bases: TGTGCCAGCAGCTTAGCGAGTGGGGGACTAGCCACAGATACGCAGTATTTT.

The CDR3 protein is CASSDPGNTEAFF. The CDR3 DNA reads as TGTGCCAGCAGCGACCCGGGGAACACTGAAGCTTTCTTT. The gene calls are TRBV5-4 and TRBJ1-1; D remains unclear. The CDR3 covers 13 residues. V lost 4 bases and J 1 base, leaving 8 bases between the germline ends. Germline V gene data show CDR1 as SGHNT and CDR2 as YYREEE (reference sequence).

The chain employs TRBV3-1 (or the pseudogene TRBV3-2) and TRBJ1-3; the D gene is possibly TRBD1 (5 bases). In germline, CDR1 is LGHDT, CDR2 YNNKEL (reference sequence). V shed 0 bases and J shed 2 bases, with 8 bases lying between them. The CDR3 consists of 15 residues. CDR3 nucleotide sequence: TGTGCCAGCAGCCAAGATCCAGGGACTGGAAACACCATATATTTT. This encodes CASSQDPGTGNTIYF.

The chain uses TRBV5-1 and TRBJ2-7; possible D gene TRBD2, 6 bases. Germline CDR1 reads SGHRS; CDR2 reads YFSETQ. CDR3 length: 18 amino acids. Trimming stripped 2 bases from V and 3 bases from J, with 24 bases between. This CDR3 reads CASSLRPGYGSESYEQYF. For the CDR3, the DNA is TGCGCCAGCAGCTTACGTCCAGGGTACGGGAGTGAGAGCTACGAGCAGTACTTC. Combining the CDR3 with reference TRBV5-1 and TRBJ2-7 gives the whole variable domain KAGVTQTPRYLIKTRGQQVTLSCSPISGHRSVSWYQQTPGQGLQFLFEYFSETQRNKGNFPGRFSGRQFSNSRSEMNVSTLELGDSALYLCASSLRPGYGSESYEQYFGPGTRLTVT.

This clone appeared a few times. V and J are TRBV28 and TRBJ1-4; TRBD1 matches 8 bases. The CDR3 has 15 residues. In germline, CDR1 is MDHEN, CDR2 SYDVKM. V gave up 5 bases and J gave up 8 bases; unmatched junction bases: 10. The DNA of the CDR3 is TGTGCCAGCAGTCCCCAGACAGGGGTTGAAGAAAAACTGTTTTTT. Amino acids: CASSPQTGVEEKLFF. The full variable domain, in which reference TRBV28 and TRBJ1-4 provide the parts outside the CDR3, is DVKVTQSSRYLVKRTGEKVFLECVQDMDHENMFWYRQDPGLGLRLIYFSYDVKMKEKGDIPEGYSVSREKKERFSLILESASTNQTSMYLCASSPQTGVEEKLFFGSGTQLSVL.

The gene calls are TRBV2 and TRBJ2-2; 9 bases map to TRBD1. Trimming at V came to 4 bases and at J to 7 bases, leaving 7 bases not matched to a gene. Germline lookup yields CDR1 SNHLY and CDR2 FYNNEI. This CDR3 contains 15 residues. The CDR3 here is CASSVATGGGGELFF. The CDR3 DNA sequence: TGTGCCAGCAGTGTTGCAACAGGGGGCGGCGGGGAGCTGTTTTTT.

The chain joins TRBV4-2 to TRBJ2-3, with D perhaps TRBD1 or TRBD2 (5 bases each). This CDR3 has 17 residues. Germline V gene data show CDR1 as LGHNA and CDR2 as YNFKEQ. Trimming left V 5 bases short and J 4 bases short, with 22 bases between. The CDR3 DNA follows: TGTGCCAGCAGCGGAAGGGTGGGACCAAGCATTGCAGATACGCAGTATTTT. As protein: CASSGRVGPSIADTQYF.

The chain links TRBV5-1 to TRBJ2-5; D unresolved. CDR1 and CDR2 (germline): SGHRS, YFSETQ. The CDR3 is 12 amino acids. V was shortened by 3 bases and J by 2 bases, with 5 bases between the two germline ends. CDR3: CASSSEQETQYF. Written as DNA, the CDR3 is TGCGCCAGCAGCTCGGAGCAAGAGACCCAGTACTTC.

CDR3 in amino acids: CASSSRTGGNGELFF. CDR3 DNA sequence: TGTGCCAGCAGTTCCCGGACAGGGGGCAACGGGGAGCTGTTTTTT. The chain recombines TRBV27 with TRBJ2-2, with 11 bases aligning to TRBD1. There are 15 residues in the CDR3. Germline V gives CDR1 MNHEY, CDR2 SMNVEV (reference sequence). Trimming removed 4 bases from V and 7 bases from J; junction bases left unmatched: 5.

The V and J genes are TRBV6-5 and TRBJ1-5; 8 bases agree with TRBD1. This CDR3 region has 14 residues. J lost 6 bases, V lost 7 bases, and 8 bases had no gene match. The germline V gene has CDR1 MNHEY and CDR2 SVGAGI. CDR3 amino acids: CASTGRGPGQPQHF. DNA of the CDR3: TGTGCCAGCACGGGCAGGGGGCCCGGTCAGCCCCAGCATTTT.

J is TRBJ2-2 and V is TRBV19, with 7 bases aligning to TRBD1. J was trimmed by 1 base and V by 8 bases; bases with no gene match: 10. The CDR3 is 16 residues long. Germline V gives CDR1 LNHDA, CDR2 SQIVND (reference sequence). CDR3 bases: TGTGCCAGTGATAGGACAGGAGGAGTGAACACCGGGGAGCTGTTTTTT. Protein sequence: CASDRTGGVNTGELFF. Complete variable domain (other parts from reference TRBV19 and TRBJ2-2): DGGITQSPKYLFRKEGQNVTLSCEQNLNHDAMYWYRQDPGQGLRLIYYSQIVNDFQKGDIAEGYSVSREKKESFPLTVTSAQKNPTAFYLCASDRTGGVNTGELFFGEGSRLTVL.

The chain carries TRBV5-1 and TRBJ2-1; D possibly corresponds to TRBD2 (5 bases). V gave up 4 bases and J gave up 9 bases, with 20 bases separating them. Germline CDR1 and CDR2: SGHRS and YFSETQ. The CDR3 runs 15 residues. The DNA of the CDR3 is TGCGCCAGCAGCCCCTTGAGAGGGAGTATCGGTGAGCAGTTCTTC. Amino acid sequence: CASSPLRGSIGEQFF.

The V gene is TRBV5-4, the J gene TRBJ1-6; weak D call: TRBD1 (5 bases). The CDR3 length is 13 residues. Germline V gene sequence: CDR1 SGHNT, CDR2 YYREEE (reference sequence). V was shortened by 1 base and J by 8 bases, with 7 bases between the two germline ends. DNA for the CDR3: TGTGCCAGCAGCTTGTTCAGGGATTCACCCCTCCACTTT. It encodes CASSLFRDSPLHF.